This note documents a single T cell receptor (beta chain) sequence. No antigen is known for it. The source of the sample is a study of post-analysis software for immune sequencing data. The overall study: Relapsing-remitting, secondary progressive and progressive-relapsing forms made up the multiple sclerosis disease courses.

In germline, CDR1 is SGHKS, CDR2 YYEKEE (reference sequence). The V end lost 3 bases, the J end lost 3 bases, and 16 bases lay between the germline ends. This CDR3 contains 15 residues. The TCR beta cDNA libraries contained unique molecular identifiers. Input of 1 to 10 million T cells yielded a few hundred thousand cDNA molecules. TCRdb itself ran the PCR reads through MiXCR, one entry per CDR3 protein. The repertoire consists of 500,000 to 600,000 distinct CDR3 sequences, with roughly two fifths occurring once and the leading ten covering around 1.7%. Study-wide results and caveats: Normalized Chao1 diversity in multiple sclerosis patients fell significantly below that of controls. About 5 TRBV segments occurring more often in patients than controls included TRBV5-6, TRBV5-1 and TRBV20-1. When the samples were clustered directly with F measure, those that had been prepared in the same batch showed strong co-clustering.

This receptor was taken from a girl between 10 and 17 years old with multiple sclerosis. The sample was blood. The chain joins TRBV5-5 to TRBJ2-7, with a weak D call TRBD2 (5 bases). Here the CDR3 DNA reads TGTGCCAGCAGCTCTATCGGGGTCGGTTTCTACGAGCAGTACTTC. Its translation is CASSSIGVGFYEQYF.